This T cell receptor (beta chain) is drawn from a study of T-cell memory formation after mild COVID-19. TCRdb ran MiXCR on the 5' RACE reads and lists one entry per CDR3 protein. The repertoire includes under 300,000 distinct CDR3 sequences, less than 20% of them detected once, and 3.5% to 4% sits in the top ten. V gave up 3 bases and J gave up 2 bases, with 8 bases separating them. Germline loops: CDR1 DFQATT, CDR2 SNEGSKA (reference sequence). The CDR3 loop spans 13 amino acids. This TCR was sampled from a man younger than 30 who had mild COVID-19 (a few samples of this study predate the infection). Cell type and time point are not known. What was sequenced was PBMCs or a T cell subset sorted from them (not recorded which). The chain links TRBV20-1 to TRBJ1-5; D remains ambiguous. The CDR3 DNA is TGCAGTGCTAGGCCCAGCCGCAATCAGCCCCAGCATTTT. Translated, it gives CSARPSRNQPQHF.